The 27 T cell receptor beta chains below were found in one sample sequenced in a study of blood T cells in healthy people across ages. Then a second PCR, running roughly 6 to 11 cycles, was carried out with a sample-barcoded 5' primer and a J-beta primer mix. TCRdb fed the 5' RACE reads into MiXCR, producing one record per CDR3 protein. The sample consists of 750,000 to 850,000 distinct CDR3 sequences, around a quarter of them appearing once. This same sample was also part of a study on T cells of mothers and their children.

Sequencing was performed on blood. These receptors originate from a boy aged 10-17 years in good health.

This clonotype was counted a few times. Here the CDR3 DNA reads TGTGCCACTCACGCGGGGGGGGAGACCCAGTACTTC. It is translated as CATHAGGETQYF. The rearrangement joins TRBV12-3 or TRBV12-4 to TRBJ2-5, with TRBD2 matching over 9 bases. The CDR3 runs to 12 residues. V lost 10 bases and J lost 5; bases outside the gene matches: 5.

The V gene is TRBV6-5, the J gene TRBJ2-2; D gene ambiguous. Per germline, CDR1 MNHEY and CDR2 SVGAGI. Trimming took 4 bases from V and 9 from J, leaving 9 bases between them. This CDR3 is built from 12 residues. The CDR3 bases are TGTGCCAGCAGTTTCATCGACAGGGAGCTGTTTTTT. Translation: CASSFIDRELFF.

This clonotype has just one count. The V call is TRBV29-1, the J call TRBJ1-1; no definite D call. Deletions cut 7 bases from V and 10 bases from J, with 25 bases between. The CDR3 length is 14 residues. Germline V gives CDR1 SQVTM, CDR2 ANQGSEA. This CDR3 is CSARSLGIPGGAFF. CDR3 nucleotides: TGCAGCGCCCGCTCCCTAGGGATCCCAGGTGGAGCTTTCTTT.

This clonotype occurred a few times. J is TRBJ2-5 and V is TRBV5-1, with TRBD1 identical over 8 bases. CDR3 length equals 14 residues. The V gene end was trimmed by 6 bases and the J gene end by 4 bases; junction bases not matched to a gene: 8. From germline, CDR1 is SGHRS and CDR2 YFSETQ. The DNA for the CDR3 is TGCGCCAGCAATCAGGGGGCCCCTGGAGAGACCCAGTACTTC. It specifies CASNQGAPGETQYF.

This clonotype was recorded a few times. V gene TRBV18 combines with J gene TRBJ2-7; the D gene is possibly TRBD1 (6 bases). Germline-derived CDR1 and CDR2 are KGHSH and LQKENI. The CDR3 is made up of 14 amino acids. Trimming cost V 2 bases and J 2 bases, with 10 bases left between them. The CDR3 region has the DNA TGTGCCAGCTCACCAACCAGGGGCCCCTACGAGCAGTACTTC. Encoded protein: CASSPTRGPYEQYF.

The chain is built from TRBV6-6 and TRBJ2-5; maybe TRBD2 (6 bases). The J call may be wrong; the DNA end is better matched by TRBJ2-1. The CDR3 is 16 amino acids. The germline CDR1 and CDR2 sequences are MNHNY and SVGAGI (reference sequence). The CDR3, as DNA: TGTGCCAGCAGTTACCCATCTGGAGGGGCGGGCAATGAGCAGTTCTTC. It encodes CASSYPSGGAGNEQFF.

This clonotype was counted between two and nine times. The CDR3 bases are TGTGCCAGCAGCCAACCAATCGGGGGTACGCAGTATTTT. Translation: CASSQPIGGTQYF. The chain links TRBV6-5 to TRBJ2-3; possible D gene TRBD2, 6 bases. The germline CDR1 and CDR2 sequences are MNHEY and SVGAGI. Trimming pared 6 bases from V and 8 bases from J, leaving 15 bases between. The CDR3 sequence is 13 residues long.

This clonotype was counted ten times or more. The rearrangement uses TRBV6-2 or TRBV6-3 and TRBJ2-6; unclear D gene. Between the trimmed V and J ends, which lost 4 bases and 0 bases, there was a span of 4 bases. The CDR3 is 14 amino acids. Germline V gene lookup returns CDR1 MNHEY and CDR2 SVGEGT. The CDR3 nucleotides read TGTGCCAGCAGTTTTAGCTCTGGGGCCAACGTCCTGACTTTC. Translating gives CASSFSSGANVLTF.

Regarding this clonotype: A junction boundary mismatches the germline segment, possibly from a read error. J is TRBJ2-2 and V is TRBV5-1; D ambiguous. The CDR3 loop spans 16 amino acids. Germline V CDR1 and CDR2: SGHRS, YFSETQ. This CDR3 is CAGSLAGAIGTGELFF. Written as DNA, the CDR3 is TGCGCCGGCAGCTTGGCCGGAGCGATCGGCACCGGGGAGCTGTTTTTT.

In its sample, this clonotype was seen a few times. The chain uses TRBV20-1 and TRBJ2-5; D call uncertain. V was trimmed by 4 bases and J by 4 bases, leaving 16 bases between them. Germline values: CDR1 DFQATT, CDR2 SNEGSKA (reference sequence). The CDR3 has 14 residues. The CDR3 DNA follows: TGCAGTGCTACTAAGAACCTACCCACAGAGACCCAGTACTTC. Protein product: CSATKNLPTETQYF.

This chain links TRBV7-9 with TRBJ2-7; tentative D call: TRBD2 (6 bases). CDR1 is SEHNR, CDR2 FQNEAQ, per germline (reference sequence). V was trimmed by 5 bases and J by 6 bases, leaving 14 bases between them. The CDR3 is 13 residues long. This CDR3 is CASSPTAGPEQYF. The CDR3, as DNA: TGTGCCAGCAGCCCAACCGCGGGACCCGAGCAGTACTTC.

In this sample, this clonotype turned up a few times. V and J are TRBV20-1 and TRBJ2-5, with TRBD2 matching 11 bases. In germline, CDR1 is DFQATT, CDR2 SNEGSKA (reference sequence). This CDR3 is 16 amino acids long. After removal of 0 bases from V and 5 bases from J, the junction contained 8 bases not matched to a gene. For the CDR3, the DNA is TGCAGTGCTAGAGATATTAGCGGGAGGGCCTTGGAGACCCAGTACTTC. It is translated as CSARDISGRALETQYF.

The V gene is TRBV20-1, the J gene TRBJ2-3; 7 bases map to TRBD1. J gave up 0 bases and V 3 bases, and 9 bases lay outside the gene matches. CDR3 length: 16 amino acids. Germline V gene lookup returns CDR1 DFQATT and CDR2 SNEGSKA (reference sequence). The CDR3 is CSARDPGTDSTDTQYF. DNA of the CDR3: TGCAGTGCTAGGGACCCCGGGACAGATAGCACAGATACGCAGTATTTT.

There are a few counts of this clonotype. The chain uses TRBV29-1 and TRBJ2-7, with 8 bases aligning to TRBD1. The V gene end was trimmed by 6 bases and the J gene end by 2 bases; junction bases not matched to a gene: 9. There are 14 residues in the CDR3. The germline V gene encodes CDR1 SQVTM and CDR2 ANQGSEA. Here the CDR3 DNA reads TGCAGCGTCGACGGACAGGGCTTTCCCTACGAGCAGTACTTC. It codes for CSVDGQGFPYEQYF.

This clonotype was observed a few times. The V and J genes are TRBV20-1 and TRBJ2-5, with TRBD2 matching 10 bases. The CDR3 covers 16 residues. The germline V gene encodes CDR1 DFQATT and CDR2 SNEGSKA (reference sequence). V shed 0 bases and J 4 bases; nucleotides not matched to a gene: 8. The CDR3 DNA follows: TGCAGTGCTAGAGATCCCCTAGCGGGAGATCTAGAGACCCAGTACTTC. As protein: CSARDPLAGDLETQYF.

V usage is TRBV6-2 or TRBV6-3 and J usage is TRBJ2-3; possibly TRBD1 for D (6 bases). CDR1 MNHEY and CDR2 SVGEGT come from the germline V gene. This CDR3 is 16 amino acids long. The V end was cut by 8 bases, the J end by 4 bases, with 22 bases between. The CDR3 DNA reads TGTGCCAGCTACGTTGGACCCAGGGGTAAAGCAGATACGCAGTATTTT. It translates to CASYVGPRGKADTQYF.

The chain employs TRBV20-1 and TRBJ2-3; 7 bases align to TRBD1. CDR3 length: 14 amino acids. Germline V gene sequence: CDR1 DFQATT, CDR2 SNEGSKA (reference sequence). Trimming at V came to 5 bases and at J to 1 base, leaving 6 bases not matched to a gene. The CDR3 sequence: CSAPQGSGTDTQYF. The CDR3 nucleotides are TGCAGTGCTCCACAGGGGTCGGGCACAGATACGCAGTATTTT.

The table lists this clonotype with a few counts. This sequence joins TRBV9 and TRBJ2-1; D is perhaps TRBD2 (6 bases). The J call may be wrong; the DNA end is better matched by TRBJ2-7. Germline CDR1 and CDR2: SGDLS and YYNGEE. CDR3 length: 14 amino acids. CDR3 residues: CASSPYGGFVEQYF. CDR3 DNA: TGTGCCAGCAGCCCCTACGGGGGTTTTGTCGAGCAGTACTTC.

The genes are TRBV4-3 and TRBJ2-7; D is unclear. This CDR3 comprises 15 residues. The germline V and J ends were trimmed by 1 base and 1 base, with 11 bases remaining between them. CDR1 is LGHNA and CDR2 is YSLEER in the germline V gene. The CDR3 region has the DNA TGCGCCAGCAGCCAAGCTATCCTAGGGTCCTACGAGCAGTACTTC. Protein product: CASSQAILGSYEQYF.

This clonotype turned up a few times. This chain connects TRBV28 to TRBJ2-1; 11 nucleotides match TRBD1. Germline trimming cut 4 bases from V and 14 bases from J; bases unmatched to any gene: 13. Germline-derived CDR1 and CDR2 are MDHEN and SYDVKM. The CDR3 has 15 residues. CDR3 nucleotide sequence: TGTGCCAGCAGTTCAGGAGTTCCAGGGACAGGGGGGGAGTTCTTC. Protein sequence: CASSSGVPGTGGEFF.

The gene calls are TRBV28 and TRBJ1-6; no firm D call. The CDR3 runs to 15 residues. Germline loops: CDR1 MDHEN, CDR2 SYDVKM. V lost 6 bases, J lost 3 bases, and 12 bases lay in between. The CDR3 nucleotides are TGTGCCAGCAGCACCCCCCGGATCTATAATTCACCCCTCCACTTT. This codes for CASSTPRIYNSPLHF.

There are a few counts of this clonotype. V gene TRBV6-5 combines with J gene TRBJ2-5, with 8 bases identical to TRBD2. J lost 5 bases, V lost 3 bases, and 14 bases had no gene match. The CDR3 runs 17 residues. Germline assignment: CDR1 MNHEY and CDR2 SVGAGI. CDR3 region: CASSYSLAGASAETQYF. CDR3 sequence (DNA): TGTGCCAGCAGTTATTCGCTAGCGGGTGCGTCGGCGGAGACCCAGTACTTC.

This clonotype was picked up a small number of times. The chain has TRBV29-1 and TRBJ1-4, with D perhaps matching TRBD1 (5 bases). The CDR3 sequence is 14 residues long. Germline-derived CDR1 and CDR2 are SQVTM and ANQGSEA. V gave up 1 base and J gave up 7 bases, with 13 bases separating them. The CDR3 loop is CSVEVRDRGEKLFF. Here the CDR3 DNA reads TGCAGCGTTGAAGTCAGGGATCGGGGTGAAAAACTGTTTTTT.

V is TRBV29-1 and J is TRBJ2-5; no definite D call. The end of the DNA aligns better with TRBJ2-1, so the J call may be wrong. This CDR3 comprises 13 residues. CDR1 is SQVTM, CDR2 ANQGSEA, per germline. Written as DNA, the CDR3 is TGCAGCGCAGAAATCCCTACTTACAATGAGCAGTTCTTC. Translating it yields CSAEIPTYNEQFF.

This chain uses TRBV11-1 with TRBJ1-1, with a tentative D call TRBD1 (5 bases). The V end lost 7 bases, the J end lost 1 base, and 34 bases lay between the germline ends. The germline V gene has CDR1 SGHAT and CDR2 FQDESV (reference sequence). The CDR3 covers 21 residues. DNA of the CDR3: TGTGCCAGCACCGAAGTGAGGCGGGTGTCAGGACCCAGCACAGGGAACACTGAAGCTTTCTTT. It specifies CASTEVRRVSGPSTGNTEAFF.

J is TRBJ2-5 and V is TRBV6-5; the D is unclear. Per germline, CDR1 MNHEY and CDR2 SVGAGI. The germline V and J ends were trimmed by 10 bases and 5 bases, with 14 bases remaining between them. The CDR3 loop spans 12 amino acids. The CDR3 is CATRWPAETQYF. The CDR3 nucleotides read TGTGCCACCAGATGGCCGGCGGAGACCCAGTACTTC.

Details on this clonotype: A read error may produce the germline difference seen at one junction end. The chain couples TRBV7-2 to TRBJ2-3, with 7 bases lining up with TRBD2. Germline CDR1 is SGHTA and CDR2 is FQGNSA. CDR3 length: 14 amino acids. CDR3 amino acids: CASGFLAERDTQYF. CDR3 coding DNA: TGTGCCAGCGGCTTCCTAGCGGAGCGGGATACGCAGTATTTT.